The sequence of this T cell receptor (beta chain) was determined in a study of glioma-infiltrating T cells listed by TCRdb under 2016. A note on the overall study: The study sequenced TCR alpha- and beta-chain repertoires from glioma tissue, from non-neoplastic brain tissue and from matched peripheral blood mononuclear cells. Each tissue-infiltrating repertoire was compared with the same patient's peripheral blood repertoire to measure divergence between tissue and blood T-cell populations. Three low-grade glioma patients, about eight primary glioblastoma patients and three non-glioma patients contributing non-neoplastic brain tissue were included in the paired cohort. Here is what the overall study found, with its caveats: Only a very small number of CDR3 sequences turned up in both tissue and blood, a result put down to high CDR3 diversity combined with limited sampling. VJ-independent divergence between tissue and blood was below expectation in non-neoplastic patients but above expectation in all gliomas, especially low-grade gliomas. Group comparisons were based on small numbers of patients: three non-neoplastic, three low-grade glioma and roughly eight glioblastoma patients.

The CDR3 starts with the cysteine, ends with the phenylalanine, and has 14 residues. Of all the DNA, just the CDR3 is kept, 42 bases in frame from base 1. V is reduced by 3 bases and J by 4 bases, leaving a spacing of 12 bases between them. This clonotype was seen a handful of times. The specificity of this receptor is unknown. No quality values exist for individual bases; no much larger clone is one base distant. TCR alpha and beta CDR3 regions were amplified with the iRepertoire nested amplicon-rescue multiplex PCR (arm-PCR) platform from RNA. The input for one-step reverse transcription and amplification was 100-400 ng of either tissue mRNA or PBMC total RNA. After bead purification, a secondary multiplex PCR added Illumina adapters, and libraries were gel-purified between 200 and 400 bp. Internal 6-nucleotide barcodes were carried by the libraries and were used for demultiplexing. Sequencing of libraries was performed on an Illumina MiSeq with 2x220 or 2x250 nucleotide paired-end reads. Processing in the source paper ran as follows. Paired reads were merged with FLASH 1.2.11 and aligned to the GRCh37 human genome with BWA-MEM before extracting TRA and TRB reads. An IMGT-derived reference of cassette sequences and CDR3 motifs, with pseudogenes included, was used for V and J assignment. Three-frame translation of reads was performed, and productive CDR3s were defined as those with a C...FGXG motif and no stop codons. Unique combinations of V-J cassette pair and CDR3 amino acid sequence were defined as clonotypes. Reads were filtered by Hamming distance, with the threshold set by the sequence error rate of each sample in mapped regions. TCRdb itself trimmed the public reads at Q25 with fastp, ran MiXCR and retained productive beta chains. For every CDR3 protein sequence, its rows merge into one entry that carries the most common genes and DNA. It is TCRdb's table, rather than the study itself, that gives the V and J calls and clone size. This sample gives approximately 120,000 distinct CDR3 sequences in total; approximately 26% of them show up just once. In total, the top ten clones hold 35% of the sample.

The sequencing sample was made of glioma tissue, nonneoplastic brain tissue, or PBMCs (not recorded which). The V and J genes are TRBV12-3 or TRBV12-4 and TRBJ1-1; a confident D gene designation cannot be given. This receptor was obtained from a human donor with low-grade glioma or glioblastoma, undergoing nonglioma brain surgery, or in good health (not recorded which). CDR3 protein: CASSLKGLGTEAFF. The nucleotides read TGTGCCAGCAGTTTGAAGGGTTTGGGCACTGAAGCTTTCTTT.